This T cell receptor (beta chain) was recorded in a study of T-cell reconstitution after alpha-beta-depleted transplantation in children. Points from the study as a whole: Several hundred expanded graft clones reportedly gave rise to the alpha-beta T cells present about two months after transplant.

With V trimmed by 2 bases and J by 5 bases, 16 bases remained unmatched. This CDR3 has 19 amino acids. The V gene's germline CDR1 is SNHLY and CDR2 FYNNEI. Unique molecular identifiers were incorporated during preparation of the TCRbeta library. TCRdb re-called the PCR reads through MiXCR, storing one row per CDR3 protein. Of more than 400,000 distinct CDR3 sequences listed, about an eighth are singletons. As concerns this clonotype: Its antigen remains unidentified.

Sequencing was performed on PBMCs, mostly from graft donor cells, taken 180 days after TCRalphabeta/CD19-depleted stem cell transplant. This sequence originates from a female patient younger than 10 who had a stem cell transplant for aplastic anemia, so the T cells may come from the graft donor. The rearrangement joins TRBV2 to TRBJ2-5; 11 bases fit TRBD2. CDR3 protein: CASSENRGVSGRVGETQYF. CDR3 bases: TGTGCCAGCAGTGAAAACAGGGGGGTTAGCGGGAGGGTCGGCGAGACCCAGTACTTC.